The following is a TCR beta chain sequence with its context. Other DNA variants within this sample encode the same CDR3. The data belong to a study of blood T cell repertoires in COVID-19. Sequencing was performed with immunoSEQ multiplex PCR; in TCRdb, only in-frame clones are kept and a portion is missing. The sample records around 200,000 clones, 80% to 90% being singletons. The sequence came from a man aged 35-49 years with acute or convalescent COVID-19. The specimen sequenced was peripheral blood.

CDR3 bases: TGTGCCAGCAGTGAAACAGGGAGCTATGGCTACACCTTC. It is translated as CASSETGSYGYTF. The chain is built from TRBV2 and TRBJ1-2; a weak D match, TRBD1 (6 bases). Germline values: CDR1 SNHLY, CDR2 FYNNEI. The CDR3 sequence is 13 residues long. V lost 2 bases and J lost 4, with 8 bases in between.